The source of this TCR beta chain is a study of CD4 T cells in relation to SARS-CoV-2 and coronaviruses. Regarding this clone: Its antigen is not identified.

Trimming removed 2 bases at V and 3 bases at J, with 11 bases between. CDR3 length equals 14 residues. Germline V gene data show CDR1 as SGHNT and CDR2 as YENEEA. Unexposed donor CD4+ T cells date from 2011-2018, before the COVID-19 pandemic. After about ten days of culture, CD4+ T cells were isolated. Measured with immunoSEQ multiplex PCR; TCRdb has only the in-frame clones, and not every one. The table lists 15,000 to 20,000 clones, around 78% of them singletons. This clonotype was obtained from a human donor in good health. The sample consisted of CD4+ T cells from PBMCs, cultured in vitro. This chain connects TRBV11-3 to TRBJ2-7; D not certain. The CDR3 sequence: CASSLFPGDYEQYF. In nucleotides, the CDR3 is TGTGCCAGCAGCTTATTTCCAGGCGACTACGAGCAGTACTTC.